Listed below are T cell receptor beta chains from one sample, sequenced in a study of blood T cells in healthy people across ages. TCRdb reprocessed the 5' RACE reads with MiXCR, giving one entry per CDR3 protein. The table has roughly 1.6 million distinct CDR3 sequences, about 31% seen once. Input material: blood. The receptors here all came from a woman in her twenties or thirties in good health. Each CDR3 is given with its conserved first and last residue. D genes are given only for firm matches. The size entry is marked missing in some rows and otherwise reads once, few, many or a size class.

clone size: once
J gene: TRBJ2-5
V gene: TRBV3-1
D gene: -
CDR3 protein: CASSQELIETQYF
CDR3 DNA: TGTGCCAGCAGCCAAGAATTGATAGAGACCCAGTACTTC

clone size: few
J gene: TRBJ2-7
V gene: TRBV28
D gene: TRBD1
CDR3 protein: CASSARQGFSYEQYF
CDR3 DNA: TGTGCCAGCAGCGCCAGACAGGGGTTTTCCTACGAGCAGTACTTC

clone size: -
J gene: TRBJ2-1
V gene: TRBV6-2/TRBV6-3
D gene: TRBD2
CDR3 protein: CASGRGLAGATSTGEQFF
CDR3 DNA: TGTGCCAGCGGCCGGGGACTAGCGGGGGCAACGTCTACAGGTGAGCAGTTCTTC

clone size: -
J gene: TRBJ2-5
V gene: TRBV29-1
D gene: -
CDR3 protein: CSVPSPLIQETQYF
CDR3 DNA: TGCAGCGTTCCTTCACCGCTGATCCAAGAGACCCAGTACTTC

clone size: many
J gene: TRBJ2-7
V gene: TRBV7-9
D gene: -
CDR3 protein: CASSLAAGASYEQYF
CDR3 DNA: TGTGCCAGCAGCTTAGCCGCCGGAGCCTCCTACGAGCAGTACTTC

clone size: -
J gene: TRBJ2-1
V gene: TRBV20-1
D gene: -
CDR3 protein: CSASRSGEQFF
CDR3 DNA: TGCAGTGCTAGCAGAAGCGGCGAGCAGTTCTTC

clone size: -
J gene: TRBJ2-7
V gene: TRBV20-1
D gene: TRBD2
CDR3 protein: CSARVSGRAYEQYF
CDR3 DNA: TGCAGTGCTAGAGTTAGCGGGAGGGCTTACGAGCAGTACTTC

clone size: few
J gene: TRBJ2-1
V gene: TRBV5-1
D gene: TRBD1
CDR3 protein: CASSSSLGTGGDEQFF
CDR3 DNA: TGCGCCAGCAGTTCATCTTTAGGGACAGGGGGCGATGAGCAGTTCTTC

clone size: -
J gene: TRBJ2-7
V gene: TRBV6-7
D gene: -
CDR3 protein: CASSYPTLGGYEQYF
CDR3 DNA: TGTGCCAGCAGTTACCCGACCCTAGGGGGATACGAGCAGTACTTC

clone size: once
J gene: TRBJ2-7
V gene: TRBV20-1
D gene: -
CDR3 protein: CSARVEDYERYF
CDR3 DNA: TGCAGTGCTAGAGTGGAGGACTACGAGCGGTACTTC

clone size: few
J gene: TRBJ2-3
V gene: TRBV7-6
D gene: TRBD2
CDR3 protein: CASSQGLAGGPDTQYF
CDR3 DNA: TGTGCCAGCAGCCAAGGACTAGCGGGAGGGCCAGATACGCAGTATTTT

clone size: -
J gene: TRBJ2-5
V gene: TRBV28
D gene: TRBD2
CDR3 protein: CVSSLMGLGETQYF
CDR3 DNA: TGTGTCAGCAGTTTAATGGGACTAGGAGAGACCCAGTACTTC

clone size: -
J gene: TRBJ2-1
V gene: TRBV12-3/TRBV12-4
D gene: TRBD2
CDR3 protein: CAGSFMRGSYNEQFF
CDR3 DNA: TGTGCCGGCAGTTTCATGCGGGGGTCCTACAATGAGCAGTTCTTC

clone size: once
J gene: TRBJ2-7
V gene: TRBV20-1
D gene: -
CDR3 protein: CSAQPDPRGNPLEQYF
CDR3 DNA: TGCAGTGCTCAACCCGACCCTCGGGGGAACCCCCTCGAGCAGTACTTC

clone size: few
J gene: TRBJ1-2
V gene: TRBV15
D gene: -
CDR3 protein: CATSRDTGMGGYTF
CDR3 DNA: TGTGCCACCAGCAGAGATACGGGGATGGGGGGCTACACCTTC

clone size: -
J gene: TRBJ2-1
V gene: TRBV5-1
D gene: -
CDR3 protein: CASSLPATYNEQFF
CDR3 DNA: TGCGCCAGCAGCTTGCCAGCAACCTACAATGAGCAGTTCTTC

clone size: -
J gene: TRBJ1-2
V gene: TRBV25-1
D gene: -
CDR3 protein: CASSVGVYGYTF
CDR3 DNA: TGTGCCAGCAGTGTCGGGGTGTATGGCTACACCTTC

clone size: -
J gene: TRBJ2-1
V gene: TRBV28
D gene: -
CDR3 protein: CASSPRGTDEQFF
CDR3 DNA: TGTGCCAGCAGTCCTAGGGGGACGGATGAGCAGTTCTTC

clone size: few
J gene: TRBJ2-7
V gene: TRBV10-3
D gene: -
CDR3 protein: CAISGGVLYEQYF
CDR3 DNA: TGTGCCATCAGTGGCGGGGTCCTCTACGAGCAGTACTTC

clone size: few
J gene: TRBJ2-5
V gene: TRBV12-5
D gene: TRBD2
CDR3 protein: CASGYSRTSGIQETQYF
CDR3 DNA: TGTGCTAGTGGTTATTCCCGGACTAGCGGGATCCAAGAGACCCAGTACTTC

clone size: few
J gene: TRBJ2-3
V gene: TRBV10-1
D gene: -
CDR3 protein: CASSNGGSTDTQYF
CDR3 DNA: TGCGCCAGCAGTAATGGCGGTAGCACAGATACGCAGTATTTT

clone size: few
J gene: TRBJ2-3
V gene: TRBV27
D gene: TRBD2
CDR3 protein: CASSFATSGKLYF
CDR3 DNA: TGTGCCAGCAGTTTCGCCACTAGCGGGAAGTTGTATTTT

clone size: few
J gene: TRBJ2-1
V gene: TRBV7-8
D gene: -
CDR3 protein: CASSSFGNYNEQFF
CDR3 DNA: TGTGCCAGCAGCTCATTCGGGAATTACAATGAGCAGTTCTTC

clone size: -
J gene: TRBJ2-7
V gene: TRBV29-1
D gene: TRBD1
CDR3 protein: CSARIGQGALITYEQYF
CDR3 DNA: TGCAGCGCCCGAATCGGACAGGGGGCCTTAATAACCTACGAGCAGTACTTC

clone size: -
J gene: TRBJ2-2
V gene: TRBV6-1
D gene: -
CDR3 protein: CASSELNREPTGELFF
CDR3 DNA: TGTGCCAGCAGTGAATTAAACAGGGAACCCACCGGGGAGCTGTTTTTT

clone size: -
J gene: TRBJ2-2
V gene: TRBV2
D gene: TRBD2
CDR3 protein: CAIGTSGSGDTGELFF
CDR3 DNA: TGTGCCATCGGGACTAGCGGGAGCGGCGACACCGGGGAGCTGTTTTTT

clone size: few
J gene: TRBJ2-3
V gene: TRBV6-5
D gene: -
CDR3 protein: CASSYTDITDTQYF
CDR3 DNA: TGTGCCAGCAGTTACACCGACATCACAGATACGCAGTATTTT

clone size: -
J gene: TRBJ1-3
V gene: TRBV5-1
D gene: -
CDR3 protein: CASSFNPASSGNTIYF
CDR3 DNA: TGCGCCAGCAGCTTTAACCCGGCGAGCTCTGGAAACACCATATATTTT

clone size: -
J gene: TRBJ2-5
V gene: TRBV5-1
D gene: TRBD1
CDR3 protein: CASRTGQGMETQYF
CDR3 DNA: TGCGCCAGCAGAACGGGACAGGGGATGGAGACCCAGTACTTC